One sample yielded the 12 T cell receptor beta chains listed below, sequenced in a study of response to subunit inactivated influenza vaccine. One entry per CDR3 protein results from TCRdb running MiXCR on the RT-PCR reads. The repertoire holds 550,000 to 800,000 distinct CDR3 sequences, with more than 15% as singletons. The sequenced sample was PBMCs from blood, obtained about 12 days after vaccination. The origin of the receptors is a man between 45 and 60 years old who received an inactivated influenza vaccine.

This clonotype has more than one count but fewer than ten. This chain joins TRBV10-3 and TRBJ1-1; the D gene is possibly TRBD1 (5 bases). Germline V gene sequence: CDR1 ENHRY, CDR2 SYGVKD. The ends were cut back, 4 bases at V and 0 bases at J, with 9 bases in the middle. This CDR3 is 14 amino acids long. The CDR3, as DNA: TGTGCCATCAGTGGGGGCACCATGAACACTGAAGCTTTCTTT. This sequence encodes CAISGGTMNTEAFF.

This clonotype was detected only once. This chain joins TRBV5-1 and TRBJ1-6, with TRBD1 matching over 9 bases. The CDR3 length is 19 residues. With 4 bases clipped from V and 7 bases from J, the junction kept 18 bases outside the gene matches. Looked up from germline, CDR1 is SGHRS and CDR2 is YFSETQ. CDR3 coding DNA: TGCGCCAGCAGCGGTGGGGCTGGACAGGGGTTAACGGGGAATTCACCCCTCCACTTT. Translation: CASSGGAGQGLTGNSPLHF. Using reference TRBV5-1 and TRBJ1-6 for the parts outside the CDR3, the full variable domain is KAGVTQTPRYLIKTRGQQVTLSCSPISGHRSVSWYQQTPGQGLQFLFEYFSETQRNKGNFPGRFSGRQFSNSRSEMNVSTLELGDSALYLCASSGGAGQGLTGNSPLHFGNGTRLTVT.

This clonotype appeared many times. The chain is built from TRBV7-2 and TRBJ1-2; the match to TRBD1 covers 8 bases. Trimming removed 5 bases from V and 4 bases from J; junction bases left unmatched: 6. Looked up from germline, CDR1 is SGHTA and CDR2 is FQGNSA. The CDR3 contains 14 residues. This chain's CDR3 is CASSLQGGLYGYTF. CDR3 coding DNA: TGTGCCAGCAGCCTACAGGGGGGTCTCTATGGCTACACCTTC.

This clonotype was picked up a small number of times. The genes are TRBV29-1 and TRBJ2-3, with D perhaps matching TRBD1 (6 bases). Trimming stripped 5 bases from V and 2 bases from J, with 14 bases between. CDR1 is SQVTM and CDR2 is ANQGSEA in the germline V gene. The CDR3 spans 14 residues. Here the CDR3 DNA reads TGCAGCGTTTCGGGACACCAATACACAGATACGCAGTATTTT. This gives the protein CSVSGHQYTDTQYF.

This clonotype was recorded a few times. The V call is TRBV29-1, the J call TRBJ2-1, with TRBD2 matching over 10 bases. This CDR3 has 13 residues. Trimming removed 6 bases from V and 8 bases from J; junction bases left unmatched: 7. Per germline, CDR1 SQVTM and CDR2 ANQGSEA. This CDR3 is CSVSGRAIDEQFF. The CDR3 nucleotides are TGCAGCGTGAGCGGGAGGGCCATCGATGAGCAGTTCTTC.

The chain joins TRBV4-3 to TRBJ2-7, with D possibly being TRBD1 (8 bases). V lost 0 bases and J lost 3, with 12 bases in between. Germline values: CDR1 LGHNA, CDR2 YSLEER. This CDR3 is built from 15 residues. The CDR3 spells CASSQEQGEGYEQYF. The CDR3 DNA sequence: TGCGCCAGCAGCCAAGAACAGGGGGAGGGCTACGAGCAGTACTTC.

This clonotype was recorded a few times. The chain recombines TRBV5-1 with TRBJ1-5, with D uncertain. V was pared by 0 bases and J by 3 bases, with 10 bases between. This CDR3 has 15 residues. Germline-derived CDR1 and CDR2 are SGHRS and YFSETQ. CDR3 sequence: CASSLDAGDNQPQHF. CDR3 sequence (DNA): TGCGCCAGCAGCTTGGACGCAGGCGACAATCAGCCCCAGCATTTT.

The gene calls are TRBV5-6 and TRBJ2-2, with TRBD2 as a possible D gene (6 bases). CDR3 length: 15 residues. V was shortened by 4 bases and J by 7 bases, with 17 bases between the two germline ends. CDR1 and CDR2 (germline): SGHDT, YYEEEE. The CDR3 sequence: CASSPDGGIIGELFF. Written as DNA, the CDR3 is TGTGCCAGCAGCCCGGATGGCGGGATCATCGGGGAGCTGTTTTTT.

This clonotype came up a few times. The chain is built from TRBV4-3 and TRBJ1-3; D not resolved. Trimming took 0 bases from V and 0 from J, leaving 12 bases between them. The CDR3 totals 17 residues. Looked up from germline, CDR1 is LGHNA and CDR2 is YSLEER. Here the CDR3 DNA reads TGCGCCAGCAGCCAAGACCCCGACTCAAACTCTGGAAACACCATATATTTT. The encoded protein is CASSQDPDSNSGNTIYF.

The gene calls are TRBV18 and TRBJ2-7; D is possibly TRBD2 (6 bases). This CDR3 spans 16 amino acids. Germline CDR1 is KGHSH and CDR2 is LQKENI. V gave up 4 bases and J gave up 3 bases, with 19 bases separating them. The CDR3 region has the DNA TGTGCCAGCTCACTACAAAACGCGGGACCGATCTACGAGCAGTACTTC. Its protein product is CASSLQNAGPIYEQYF.

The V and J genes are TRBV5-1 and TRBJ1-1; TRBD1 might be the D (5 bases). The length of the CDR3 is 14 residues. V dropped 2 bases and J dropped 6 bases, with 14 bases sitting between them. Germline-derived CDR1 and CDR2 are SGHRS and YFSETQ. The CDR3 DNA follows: TGCGCCAGCAGCTTTAACGGGGGAAAGTCTGAAGCTTTCTTT. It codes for CASSFNGGKSEAFF.

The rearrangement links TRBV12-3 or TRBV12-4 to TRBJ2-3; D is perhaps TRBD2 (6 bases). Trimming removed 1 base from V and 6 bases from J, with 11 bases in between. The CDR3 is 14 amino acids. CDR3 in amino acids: CASSLGGTGDTQYF. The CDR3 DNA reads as TGTGCCAGCAGTTTAGGGGGGACTGGGGATACGCAGTATTTT.